The entry below gives a single T cell receptor (beta chain) sequence along with its context. Seattle patients were enrolled during active infection and followed longitudinally. Germline CDR1 reads SGHRS; CDR2 reads YFSETQ. V lost 4 bases, J lost 3 bases, and 12 bases stayed unmatched. CDR3 length: 19 amino acids. This entry comes from a study of blood T cell repertoires in COVID-19. Study background: Whether acute or convalescent, the COVID-19 samples came from the United States, Italy and Spain. In each case, the material was cDNA or gDNA derived from T cells, B-cell-depleted T cells, or PBMCs.

Original data processing: Reference gene primer amplification yielded estimated nucleated cell counts. Sequenced by immunoSEQ multiplex PCR; TCRdb stores in-frame clones only, minus some. V, J and clone size reflect that table, while D and trimming were determined from the DNA. In the table there are about 180,000 clones, approximately 87% of which are singletons. The chain is built from TRBV5-1 and TRBJ2-3; TRBD2 aligns across 15 bases. This TCR came from a woman in her 70s with COVID-19, enrolled during active disease. Material for sequencing was peripheral blood. This CDR3 reads CASSPGLAGGKGRTDTQYF. Written as DNA, the CDR3 is TGCGCCAGCAGCCCAGGACTAGCGGGAGGGAAAGGTAGAACAGATACGCAGTATTTT.